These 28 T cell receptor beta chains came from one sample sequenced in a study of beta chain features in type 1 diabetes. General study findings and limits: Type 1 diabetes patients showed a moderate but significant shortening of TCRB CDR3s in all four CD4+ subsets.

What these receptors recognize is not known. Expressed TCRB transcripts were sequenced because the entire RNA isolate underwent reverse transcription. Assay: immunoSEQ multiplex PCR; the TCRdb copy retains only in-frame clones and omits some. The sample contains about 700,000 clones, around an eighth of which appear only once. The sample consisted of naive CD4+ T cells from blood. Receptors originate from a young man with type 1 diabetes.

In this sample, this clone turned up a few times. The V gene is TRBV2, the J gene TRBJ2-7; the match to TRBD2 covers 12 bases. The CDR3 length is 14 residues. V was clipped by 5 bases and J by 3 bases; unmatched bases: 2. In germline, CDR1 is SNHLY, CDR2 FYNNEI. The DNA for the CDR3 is TGTGCCAGCAGTCTAGCGGGGGGGAACTACGAGCAGTACTTC. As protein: CASSLAGGNYEQYF. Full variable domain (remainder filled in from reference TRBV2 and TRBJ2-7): EPEVTQTPSHQVTQMGQEVILRCVPISNHLYFYWYRQILGQKVEFLVSFYNNEISEKSEIFDDQFSVERPDGSNFTLKIRSTKLEDSAMYFCASSLAGGNYEQYFGPGTRLTVT.

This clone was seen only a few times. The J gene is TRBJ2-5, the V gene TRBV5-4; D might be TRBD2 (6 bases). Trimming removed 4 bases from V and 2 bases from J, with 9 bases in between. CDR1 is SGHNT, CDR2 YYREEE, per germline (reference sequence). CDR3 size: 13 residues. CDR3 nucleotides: TGTGCCAGCAGCGAAGCGGGTCAAGAGACCCAGTACTTC. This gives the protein CASSEAGQETQYF.

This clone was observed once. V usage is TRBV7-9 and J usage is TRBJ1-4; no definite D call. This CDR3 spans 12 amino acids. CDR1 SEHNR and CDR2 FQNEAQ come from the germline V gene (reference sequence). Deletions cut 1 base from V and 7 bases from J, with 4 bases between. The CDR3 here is CASSLGLEKLFF. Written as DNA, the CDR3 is TGTGCCAGCAGCTTAGGCCTTGAAAAACTGTTTTTT.

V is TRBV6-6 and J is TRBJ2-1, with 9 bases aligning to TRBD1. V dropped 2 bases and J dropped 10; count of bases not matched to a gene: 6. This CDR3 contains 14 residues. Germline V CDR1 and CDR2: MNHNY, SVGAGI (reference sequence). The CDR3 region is CASSYGSTGGEQFF. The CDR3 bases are TGTGCCAGCAGTTACGGATCGACAGGGGGGGAGCAGTTCTTC.

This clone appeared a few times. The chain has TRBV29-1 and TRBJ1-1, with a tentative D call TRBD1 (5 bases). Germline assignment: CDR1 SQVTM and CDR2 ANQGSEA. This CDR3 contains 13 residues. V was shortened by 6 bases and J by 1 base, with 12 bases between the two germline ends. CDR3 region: CSVPDSRNTEAFF. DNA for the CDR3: TGCAGCGTACCAGACAGTAGGAACACTGAAGCTTTCTTT.

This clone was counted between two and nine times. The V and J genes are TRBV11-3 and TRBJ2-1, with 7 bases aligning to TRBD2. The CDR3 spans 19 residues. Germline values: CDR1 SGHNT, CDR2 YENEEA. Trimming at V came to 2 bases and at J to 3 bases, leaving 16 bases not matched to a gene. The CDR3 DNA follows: TGTGCCAGCAGCTTAAATTTGGCCATCGGCTGGGACTACTACAATGAGCAGTTCTTC. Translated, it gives CASSLNLAIGWDYYNEQFF.

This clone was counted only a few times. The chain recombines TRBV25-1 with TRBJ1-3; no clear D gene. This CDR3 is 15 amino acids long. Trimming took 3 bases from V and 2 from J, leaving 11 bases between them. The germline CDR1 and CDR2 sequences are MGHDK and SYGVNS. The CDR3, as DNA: TGTGCCAGCAGTGACCCCGCGGGGACTGGAAACACCATATATTTT. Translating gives CASSDPAGTGNTIYF.

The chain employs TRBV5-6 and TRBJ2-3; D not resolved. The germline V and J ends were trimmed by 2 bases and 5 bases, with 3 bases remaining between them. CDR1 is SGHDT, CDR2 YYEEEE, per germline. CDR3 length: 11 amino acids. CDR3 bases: TGTGCCAGCAGCTTAAAAGATACGCAGTATTTT. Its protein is CASSLKDTQYF. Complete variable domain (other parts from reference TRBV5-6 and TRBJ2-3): DAGVTQSPTHLIKTRGQQVTLRCSPKSGHDTVSWYQQALGQGPQFIFQYYEEEERQRGNFPDRFSGHQFPNYSSELNVNALLLGDSALYLCASSLKDTQYFGPGTRLTVL.

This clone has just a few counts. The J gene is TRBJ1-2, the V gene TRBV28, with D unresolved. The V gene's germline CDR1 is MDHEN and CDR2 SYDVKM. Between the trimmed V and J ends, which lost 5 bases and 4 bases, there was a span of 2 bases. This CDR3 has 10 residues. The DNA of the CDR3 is TGTGCCAGCAGTCTCTATGGCTACACCTTC. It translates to CASSLYGYTF.

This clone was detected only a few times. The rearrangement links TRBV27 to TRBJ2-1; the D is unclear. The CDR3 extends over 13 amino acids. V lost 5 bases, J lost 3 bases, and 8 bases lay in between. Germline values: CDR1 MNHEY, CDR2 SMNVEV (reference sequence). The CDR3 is CASSINDYNEQFF. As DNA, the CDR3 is TGTGCCAGCAGTATAAATGACTACAATGAGCAGTTCTTC.

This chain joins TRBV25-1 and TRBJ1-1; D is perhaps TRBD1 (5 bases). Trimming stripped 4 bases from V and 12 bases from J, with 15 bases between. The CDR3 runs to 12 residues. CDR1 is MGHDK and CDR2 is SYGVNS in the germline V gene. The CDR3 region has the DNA TGTGCCAGCAGTGGGACATTGGGTTGGACTTTCTTT. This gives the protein CASSGTLGWTFF.

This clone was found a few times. In nucleotides, the CDR3 is TGTGCCAGCAGCTGGACAGGGGGCCTGAGAAGTGGCAATCAGCCCCAGCATTTT. Its translation is CASSWTGGLRSGNQPQHF. The chain links TRBV7-2 to TRBJ1-5; 11 bases are a match to TRBD1. V dropped 4 bases and J dropped 2; count of bases not matched to a gene: 10. The CDR3 contains 18 residues. Germline lookup yields CDR1 SGHTA and CDR2 FQGNSA.

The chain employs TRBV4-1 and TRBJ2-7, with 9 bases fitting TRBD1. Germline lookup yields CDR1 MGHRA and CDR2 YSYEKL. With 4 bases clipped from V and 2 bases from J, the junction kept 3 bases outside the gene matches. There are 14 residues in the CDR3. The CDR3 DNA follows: TGCGCCAGCAGCCGGGACAGGGCCCCCTACGAGCAGTACTTC. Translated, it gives CASSRDRAPYEQYF.

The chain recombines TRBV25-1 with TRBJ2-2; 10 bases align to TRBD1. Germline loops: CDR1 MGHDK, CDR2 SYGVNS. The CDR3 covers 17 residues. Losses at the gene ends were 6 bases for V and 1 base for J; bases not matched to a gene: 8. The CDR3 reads CASRGTGVNRNTGELFF. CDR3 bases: TGTGCCAGCAGAGGGACAGGGGTTAACAGGAACACCGGGGAGCTGTTTTTT. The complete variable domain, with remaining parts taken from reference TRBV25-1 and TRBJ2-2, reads EADIYQTPRYLVIGTGKKITLECSQTMGHDKMYWYQQDPGMELHLIHYSYGVNSTEKGDLSSESTVSRIRTEHFPLTLESARPSHTSQYLCASRGTGVNRNTGELFFGEGSRLTVL.

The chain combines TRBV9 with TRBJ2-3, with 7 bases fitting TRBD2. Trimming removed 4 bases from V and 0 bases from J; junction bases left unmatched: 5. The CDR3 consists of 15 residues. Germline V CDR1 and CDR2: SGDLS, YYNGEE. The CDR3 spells CASSPGGSSTDTQYF. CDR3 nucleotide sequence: TGTGCCAGCAGCCCCGGGGGGTCTAGCACAGATACGCAGTATTTT.

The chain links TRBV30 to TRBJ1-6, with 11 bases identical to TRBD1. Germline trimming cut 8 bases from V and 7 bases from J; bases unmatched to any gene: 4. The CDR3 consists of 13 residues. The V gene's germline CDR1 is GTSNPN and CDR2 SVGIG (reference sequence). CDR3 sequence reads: CATGQGANSPLHF. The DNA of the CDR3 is TGTGCCACCGGACAGGGGGCCAATTCACCCCTCCACTTT.

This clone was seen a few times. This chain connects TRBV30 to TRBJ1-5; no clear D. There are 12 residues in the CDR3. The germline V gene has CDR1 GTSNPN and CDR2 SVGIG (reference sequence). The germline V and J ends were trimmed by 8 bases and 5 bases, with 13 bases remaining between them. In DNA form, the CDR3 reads TGTGCCGCGGGTATGGGCTATCAGCCCCAGCATTTT. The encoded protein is CAAGMGYQPQHF.

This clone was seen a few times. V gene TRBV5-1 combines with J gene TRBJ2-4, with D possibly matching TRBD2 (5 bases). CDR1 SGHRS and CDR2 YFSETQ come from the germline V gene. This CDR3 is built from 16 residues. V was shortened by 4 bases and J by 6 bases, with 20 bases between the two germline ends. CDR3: CASSPNTAGPRNIQYF. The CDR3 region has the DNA TGCGCCAGCAGCCCAAACACGGCGGGTCCGAGAAACATTCAGTACTTC.

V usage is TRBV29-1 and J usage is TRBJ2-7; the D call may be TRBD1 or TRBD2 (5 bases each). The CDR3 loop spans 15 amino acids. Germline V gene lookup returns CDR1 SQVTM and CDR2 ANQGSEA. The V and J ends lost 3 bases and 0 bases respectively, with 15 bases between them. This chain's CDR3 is CSVETGRLSSYEQYF. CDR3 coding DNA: TGCAGCGTTGAGACGGGACGGCTAAGCTCCTACGAGCAGTACTTC.

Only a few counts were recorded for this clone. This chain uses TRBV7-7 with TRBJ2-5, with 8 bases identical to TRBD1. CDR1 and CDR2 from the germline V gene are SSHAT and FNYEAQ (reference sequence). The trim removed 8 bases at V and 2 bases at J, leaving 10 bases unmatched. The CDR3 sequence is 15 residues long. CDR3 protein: CASGNGQGAQETQYF. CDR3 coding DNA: TGTGCCAGCGGGAATGGACAGGGCGCTCAAGAGACCCAGTACTTC.

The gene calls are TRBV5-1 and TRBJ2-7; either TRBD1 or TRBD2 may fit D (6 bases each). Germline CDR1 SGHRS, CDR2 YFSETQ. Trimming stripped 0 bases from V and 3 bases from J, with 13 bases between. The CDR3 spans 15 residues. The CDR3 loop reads CASSLEGGQLYEQYF. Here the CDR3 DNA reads TGCGCCAGCAGCTTGGAGGGGGGACAACTCTACGAGCAGTACTTC. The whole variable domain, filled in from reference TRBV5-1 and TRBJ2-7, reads KAGVTQTPRYLIKTRGQQVTLSCSPISGHRSVSWYQQTPGQGLQFLFEYFSETQRNKGNFPGRFSGRQFSNSRSEMNVSTLELGDSALYLCASSLEGGQLYEQYFGPGTRLTVT.

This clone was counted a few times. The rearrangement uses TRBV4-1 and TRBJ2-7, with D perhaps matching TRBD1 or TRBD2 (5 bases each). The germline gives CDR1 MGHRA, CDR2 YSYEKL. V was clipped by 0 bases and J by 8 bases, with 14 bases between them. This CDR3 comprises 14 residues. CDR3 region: CASSQEEGFRQQYF. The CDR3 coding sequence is TGCGCCAGCAGCCAAGAAGAGGGGTTCCGGCAGCAGTACTTC.

CDR3 bases: TGTGCCACAGCCCGTTTCGGGGCGAGTCCGTACGAGCAGTACTTC. The encoded protein is CATARFGASPYEQYF. The rearrangement uses TRBV15 and TRBJ2-7; D possibly matches TRBD1 or TRBD2 (5 bases each). The CDR3 length is 15 residues. V shed 9 bases and J shed 4 bases, with 22 bases lying between them. Germline lookup yields CDR1 LNHNV and CDR2 YYDKDF (reference sequence).

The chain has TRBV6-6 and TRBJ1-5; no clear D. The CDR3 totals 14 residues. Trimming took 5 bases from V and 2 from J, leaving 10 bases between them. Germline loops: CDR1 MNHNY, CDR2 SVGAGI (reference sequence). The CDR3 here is CASSRRSGNQPQHF. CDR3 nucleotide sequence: TGTGCCAGCAGTCGACGATCAGGCAATCAGCCCCAGCATTTT.

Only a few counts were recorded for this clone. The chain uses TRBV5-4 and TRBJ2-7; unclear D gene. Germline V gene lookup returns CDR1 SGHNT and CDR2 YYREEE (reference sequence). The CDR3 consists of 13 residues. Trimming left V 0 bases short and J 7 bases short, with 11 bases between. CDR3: CASSLESGREQYF. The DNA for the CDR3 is TGTGCCAGCAGCTTGGAATCAGGTCGGGAGCAGTACTTC.

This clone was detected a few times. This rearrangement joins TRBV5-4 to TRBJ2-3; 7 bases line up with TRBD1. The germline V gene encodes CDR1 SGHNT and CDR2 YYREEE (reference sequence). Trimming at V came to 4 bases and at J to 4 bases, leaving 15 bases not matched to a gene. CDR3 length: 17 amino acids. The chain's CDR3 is CASSPNLMTGPPDTQYF. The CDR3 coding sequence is TGTGCCAGCAGCCCAAACTTAATGACAGGGCCGCCAGATACGCAGTATTTT.

The CDR3 sequence: CASTLMDTQYF. The CDR3 coding sequence is TGTGCCAGCACTCTCATGGATACGCAGTATTTT. The chain uses TRBV7-9 and TRBJ2-3, with D unresolved. This CDR3 has 11 residues. V shed 7 bases and J shed 6 bases, with 8 bases lying between them. CDR1 is SEHNR and CDR2 is FQNEAQ in the germline V gene (reference sequence).

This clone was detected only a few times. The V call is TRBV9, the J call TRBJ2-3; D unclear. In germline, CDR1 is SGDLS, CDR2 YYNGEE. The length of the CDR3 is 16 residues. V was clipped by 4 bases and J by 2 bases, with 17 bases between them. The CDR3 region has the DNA TGTGCCAGCAGCCCCCAACAAGCTTCTCCCACAGATACGCAGTATTTT. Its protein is CASSPQQASPTDTQYF. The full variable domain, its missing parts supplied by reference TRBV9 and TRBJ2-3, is DSGVTQTPKHLITATGQRVTLRCSPRSGDLSVYWYQQSLDQGLQFLIQYYNGEERAKGNILERFSAQQFPDLHSELNLSSLELGDSALYFCASSPQQASPTDTQYFGPGTRLTVL.